The T cell receptor (beta chain) described here comes from a study of radiotherapy plus CTLA-4 blockade in lung cancer. Study details: Disease control reached approximately 29%, with objective responses in 15% to 20%.

Study findings and constraints: Peripheral blood showed expansion of tumor-derived TCR clones after radiotherapy and ipilimumab.

Data came from immunoSEQ multiplex PCR; TCRdb stores just in-frame clones and leaves some out. The data hold roughly 32,000 clones, with roughly 71% observed a single time. From germline, CDR1 is LNHDA and CDR2 SQIVND (reference sequence). Trimming cost V 3 bases and J 2 bases, with 7 bases left between them. This CDR3 has 13 residues. The study treated chemo-refractory metastatic non-small-cell lung cancer patients with focal radiation plus ipilimumab CTLA-4 blockade. This clone was detected only a few times. As yet, its antigen is unknown. The sequence was collected from a human donor with non-small cell lung cancer who had stable disease on radiotherapy plus ipilimumab. This sequence joins TRBV19 and TRBJ1-1, with D unresolved. The sequenced sample was peripheral blood, obtained from a patient treated with radiotherapy plus ipilimumab. CDR3 DNA: TGTGCCAGTAGTATCAAGGAAAACACTGAAGCTTTCTTT. It is translated as CASSIKENTEAFF. The whole variable domain, remainder taken from reference TRBV19 and TRBJ1-1, is DGGITQSPKYLFRKEGQNVTLSCEQNLNHDAMYWYRQDPGQGLRLIYYSQIVNDFQKGDIAEGYSVSREKKESFPLTVTSAQKNPTAFYLCASSIKENTEAFFGQGTRLTVV.